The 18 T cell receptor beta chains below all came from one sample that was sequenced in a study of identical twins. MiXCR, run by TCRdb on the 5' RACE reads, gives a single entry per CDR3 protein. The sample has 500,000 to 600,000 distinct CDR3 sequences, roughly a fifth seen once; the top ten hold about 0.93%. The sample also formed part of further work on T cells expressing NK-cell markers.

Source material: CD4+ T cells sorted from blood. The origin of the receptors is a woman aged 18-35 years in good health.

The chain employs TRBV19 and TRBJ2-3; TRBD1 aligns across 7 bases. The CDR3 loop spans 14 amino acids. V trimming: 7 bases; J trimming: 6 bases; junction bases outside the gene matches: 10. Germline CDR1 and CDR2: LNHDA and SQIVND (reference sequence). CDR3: CASTHRGLSDTQYF. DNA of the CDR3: TGTGCCAGTACCCACAGGGGCCTCTCGGATACGCAGTATTTT.

This CDR3 reads CASSATGLEAFF. The DNA for the CDR3 is TGTGCCAGCAGCGCAACAGGGCTTGAAGCTTTCTTT. The chain joins TRBV7-9 to TRBJ1-1; D possibly corresponds to TRBD1 (6 bases). Trimming stripped 5 bases from V and 7 bases from J, with 11 bases between. The CDR3 consists of 12 residues. Germline V lookup: CDR1 SEHNR, CDR2 FQNEAQ (reference sequence). Supplemented by reference TRBV7-9 and TRBJ1-1, the full variable domain reads DTGVSQNPRHKITKRGQNVTFRCDPISEHNRLYWYRQTLGQGPEFLTYFQNEAQLEKSRLLSDRFSAERPKGSFSTLEIQRTEQGDSAMYLCASSATGLEAFFGQGTRLTVV.

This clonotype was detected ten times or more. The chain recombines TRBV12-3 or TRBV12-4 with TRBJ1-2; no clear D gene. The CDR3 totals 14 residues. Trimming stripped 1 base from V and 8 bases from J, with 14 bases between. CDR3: CASSLDGALRGYTF. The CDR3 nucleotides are TGTGCCAGCAGTTTAGACGGAGCCTTACGGGGCTACACCTTC.

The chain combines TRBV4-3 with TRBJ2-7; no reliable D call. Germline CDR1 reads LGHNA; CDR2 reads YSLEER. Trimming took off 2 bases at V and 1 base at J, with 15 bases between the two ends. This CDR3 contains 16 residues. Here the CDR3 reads CASSQQSQAVSYEQYF. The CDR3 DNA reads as TGCGCCAGCAGCCAACAGAGTCAGGCCGTGTCCTACGAGCAGTACTTC.

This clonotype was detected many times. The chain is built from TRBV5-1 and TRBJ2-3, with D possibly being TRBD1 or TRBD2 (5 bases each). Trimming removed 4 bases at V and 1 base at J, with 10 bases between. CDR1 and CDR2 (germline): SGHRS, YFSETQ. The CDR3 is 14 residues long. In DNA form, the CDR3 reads TGCGCCAGCAGCAACCCGGGGCGCACAGATACGCAGTATTTT. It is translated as CASSNPGRTDTQYF.

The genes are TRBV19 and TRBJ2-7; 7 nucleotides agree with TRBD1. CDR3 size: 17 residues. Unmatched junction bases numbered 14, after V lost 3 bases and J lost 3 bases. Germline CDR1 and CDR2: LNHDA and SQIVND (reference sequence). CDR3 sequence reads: CASSIRGHRDSHYEQYF. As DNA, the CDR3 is TGTGCCAGTAGTATTAGGGGACATCGGGACAGTCACTACGAGCAGTACTTC.

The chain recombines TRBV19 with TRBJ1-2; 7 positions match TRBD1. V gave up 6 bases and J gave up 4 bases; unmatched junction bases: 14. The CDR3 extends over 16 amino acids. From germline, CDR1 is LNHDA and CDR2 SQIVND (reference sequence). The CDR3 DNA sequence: TGTGCCAGTAGCCGAGACAGGGCGGATCCTATCTATGGCTACACCTTC. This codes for CASSRDRADPIYGYTF.

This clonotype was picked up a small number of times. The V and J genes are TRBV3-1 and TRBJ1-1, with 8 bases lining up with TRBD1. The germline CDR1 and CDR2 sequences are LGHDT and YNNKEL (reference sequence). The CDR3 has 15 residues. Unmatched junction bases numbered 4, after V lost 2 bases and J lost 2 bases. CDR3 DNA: TGTGCCAGCAGCCAACAGGGGGCGGGAAACACTGAAGCTTTCTTT. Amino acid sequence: CASSQQGAGNTEAFF. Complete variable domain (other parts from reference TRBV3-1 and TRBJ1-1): DTAVSQTPKYLVTQMGNDKSIKCEQNLGHDTMYWYKQDSKKFLKIMFSYNNKELIINETVPNRFSPKSPDKAHLNLHINSLELGDSAVYFCASSQQGAGNTEAFFGQGTRLTVV.

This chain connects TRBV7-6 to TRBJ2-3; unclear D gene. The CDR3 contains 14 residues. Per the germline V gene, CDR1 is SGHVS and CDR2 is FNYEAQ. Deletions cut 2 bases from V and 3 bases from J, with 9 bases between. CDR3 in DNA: TGTGCCAGCAGCTTAAGTAAGGGAACAGATACGCAGTATTTT. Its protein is CASSLSKGTDTQYF.

The DNA for the CDR3 is TGCAGTGCTAGAGTCCTCGGACAAGCAGCTGACGAGCAGTACTTC. Amino acids: CSARVLGQAADEQYF. The chain joins TRBV20-1 to TRBJ2-7, with a possible D match to TRBD1 (5 bases). V lost 1 base and J lost 5, with 18 bases in between. CDR1 DFQATT and CDR2 SNEGSKA come from the germline V gene (reference sequence). The CDR3 is made up of 15 amino acids.

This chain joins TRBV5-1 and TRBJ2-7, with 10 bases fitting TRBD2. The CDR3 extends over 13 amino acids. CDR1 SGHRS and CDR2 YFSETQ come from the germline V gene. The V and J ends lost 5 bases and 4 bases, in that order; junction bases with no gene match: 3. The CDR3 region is CASSIAGGYEQYF. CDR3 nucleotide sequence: TGCGCCAGCAGTATAGCGGGGGGATACGAGCAGTACTTC. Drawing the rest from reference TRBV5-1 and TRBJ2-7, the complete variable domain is KAGVTQTPRYLIKTRGQQVTLSCSPISGHRSVSWYQQTPGQGLQFLFEYFSETQRNKGNFPGRFSGRQFSNSRSEMNVSTLELGDSALYLCASSIAGGYEQYFGPGTRLTVT.

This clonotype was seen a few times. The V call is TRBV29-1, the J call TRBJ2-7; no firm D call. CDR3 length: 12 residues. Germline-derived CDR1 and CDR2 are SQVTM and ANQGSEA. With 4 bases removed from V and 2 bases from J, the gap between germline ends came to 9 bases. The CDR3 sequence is CSVVGRTYEQYF. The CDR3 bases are TGCAGCGTTGTAGGCCGTACCTACGAGCAGTACTTC.

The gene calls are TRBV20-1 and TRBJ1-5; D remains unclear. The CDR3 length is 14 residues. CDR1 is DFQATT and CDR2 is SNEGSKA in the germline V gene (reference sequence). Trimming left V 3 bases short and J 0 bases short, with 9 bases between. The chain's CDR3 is CSASTAGSNQPQHF. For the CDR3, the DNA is TGCAGTGCTAGCACAGCGGGTAGCAATCAGCCCCAGCATTTT.

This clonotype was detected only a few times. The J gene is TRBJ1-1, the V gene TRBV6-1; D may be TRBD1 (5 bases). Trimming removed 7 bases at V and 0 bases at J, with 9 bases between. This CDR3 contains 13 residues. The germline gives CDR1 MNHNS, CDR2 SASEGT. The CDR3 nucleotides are TGTGCCAGCAACCAGGGATTGAACACTGAAGCTTTCTTT. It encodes CASNQGLNTEAFF.

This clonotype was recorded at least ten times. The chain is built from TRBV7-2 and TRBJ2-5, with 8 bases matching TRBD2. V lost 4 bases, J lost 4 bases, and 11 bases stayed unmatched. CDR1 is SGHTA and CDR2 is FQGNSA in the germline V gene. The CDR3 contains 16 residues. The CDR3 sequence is CASSSAGTSSRETQYF. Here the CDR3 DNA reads TGTGCCAGCAGCTCAGCCGGGACTAGTAGTCGAGAGACCCAGTACTTC.

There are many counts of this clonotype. As DNA, the CDR3 is TGCGCCAGCAGCCAAGATCGCAGCACAGATACGCAGTATTTT. This codes for CASSQDRSTDTQYF. The V and J genes are TRBV4-3 and TRBJ2-3; D is undetermined. The CDR3 length is 14 residues. Trimming cost V 0 bases and J 0 bases, with 4 bases left between them. The germline V gene has CDR1 LGHNA and CDR2 YSLEER.

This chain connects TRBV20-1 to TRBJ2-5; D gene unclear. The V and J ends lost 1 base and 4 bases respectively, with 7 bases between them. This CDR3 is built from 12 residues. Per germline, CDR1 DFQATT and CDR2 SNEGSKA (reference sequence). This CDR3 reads CSARANGETQYF. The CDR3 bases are TGCAGTGCTAGAGCGAACGGAGAGACCCAGTACTTC.

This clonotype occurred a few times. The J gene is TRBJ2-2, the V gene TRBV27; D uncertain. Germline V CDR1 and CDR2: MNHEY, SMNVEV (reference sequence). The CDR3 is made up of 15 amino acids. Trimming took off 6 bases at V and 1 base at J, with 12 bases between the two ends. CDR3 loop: CASRTYTRNTGELFF. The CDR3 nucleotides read TGTGCCAGCAGAACTTACACAAGGAACACCGGGGAGCTGTTTTTT.